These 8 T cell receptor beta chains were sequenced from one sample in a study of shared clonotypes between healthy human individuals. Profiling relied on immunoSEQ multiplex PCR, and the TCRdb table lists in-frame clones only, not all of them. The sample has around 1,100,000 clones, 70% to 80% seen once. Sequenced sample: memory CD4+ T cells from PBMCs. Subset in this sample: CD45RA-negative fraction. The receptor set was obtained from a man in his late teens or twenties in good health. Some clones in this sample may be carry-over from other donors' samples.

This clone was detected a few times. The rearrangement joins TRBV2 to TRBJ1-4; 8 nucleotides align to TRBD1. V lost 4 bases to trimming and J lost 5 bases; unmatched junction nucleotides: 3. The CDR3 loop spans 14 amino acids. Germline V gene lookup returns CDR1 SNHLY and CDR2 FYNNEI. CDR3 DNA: TGTGCCAGCAGTGCAGGGGGCAGCAATGAAAAACTGTTTTTT. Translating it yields CASSAGGSNEKLFF.

This CDR3 is CASTLVGDGPQHF. The CDR3 nucleotides are TGTGCCAGCACCCTCGTTGGGGATGGGCCCCAGCATTTT. The V call is TRBV7-8, the J call TRBJ1-5; no clear D. This CDR3 region has 13 residues. The germline V gene encodes CDR1 SGHVS and CDR2 FQNEAQ. V was cut by 7 bases and J by 9 bases, with 16 bases left in between.

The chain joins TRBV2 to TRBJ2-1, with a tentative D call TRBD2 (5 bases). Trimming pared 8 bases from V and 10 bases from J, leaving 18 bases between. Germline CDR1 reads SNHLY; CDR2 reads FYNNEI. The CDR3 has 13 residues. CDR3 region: CASLITAGLEQFF. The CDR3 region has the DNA TGTGCCAGCTTGATCACGGCAGGACTCGAGCAGTTCTTC.

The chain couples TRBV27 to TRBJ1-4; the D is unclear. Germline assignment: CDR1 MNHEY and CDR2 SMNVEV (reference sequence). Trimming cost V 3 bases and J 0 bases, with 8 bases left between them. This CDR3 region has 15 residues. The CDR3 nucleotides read TGTGCCAGCAGTTTCACAGTTGCAACTAATGAAAAACTGTTTTTT. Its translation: CASSFTVATNEKLFF.

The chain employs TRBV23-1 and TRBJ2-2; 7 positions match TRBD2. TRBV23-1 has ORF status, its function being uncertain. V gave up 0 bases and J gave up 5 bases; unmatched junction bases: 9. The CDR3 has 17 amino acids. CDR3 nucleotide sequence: TGCGCCAGCAGTCAATCGAGGCGGGAGCGAGGAACCGGGGAGCTGTTTTTT. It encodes CASSQSRRERGTGELFF.

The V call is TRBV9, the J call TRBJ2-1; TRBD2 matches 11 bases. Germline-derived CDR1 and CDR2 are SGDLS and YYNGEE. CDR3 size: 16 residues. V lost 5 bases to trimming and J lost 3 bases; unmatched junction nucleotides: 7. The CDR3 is CASSKSGTSGYNEQFF. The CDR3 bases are TGTGCCAGCAGTAAATCCGGGACTAGCGGCTACAATGAGCAGTTCTTC. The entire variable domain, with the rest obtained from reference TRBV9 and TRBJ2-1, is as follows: DSGVTQTPKHLITATGQRVTLRCSPRSGDLSVYWYQQSLDQGLQFLIQYYNGEERAKGNILERFSAQQFPDLHSELNLSSLELGDSALYFCASSKSGTSGYNEQFFGPGTRLTVL.

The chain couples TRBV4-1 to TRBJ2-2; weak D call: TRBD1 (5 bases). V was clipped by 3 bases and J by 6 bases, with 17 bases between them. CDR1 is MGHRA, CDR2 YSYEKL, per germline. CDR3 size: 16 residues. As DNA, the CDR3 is TGCGCCAGCAGCCACCCGGCGGCAGGGTGGGCCGGGGAGCTGTTTTTT. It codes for CASSHPAAGWAGELFF.

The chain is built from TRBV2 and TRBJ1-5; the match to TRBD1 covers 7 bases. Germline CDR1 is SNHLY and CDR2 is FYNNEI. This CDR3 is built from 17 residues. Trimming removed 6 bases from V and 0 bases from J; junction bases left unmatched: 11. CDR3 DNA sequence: TGTGCCAGCAGGATTACTGGGGACAGATATAGCAATCAGCCCCAGCATTTT. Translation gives CASRITGDRYSNQPQHF.